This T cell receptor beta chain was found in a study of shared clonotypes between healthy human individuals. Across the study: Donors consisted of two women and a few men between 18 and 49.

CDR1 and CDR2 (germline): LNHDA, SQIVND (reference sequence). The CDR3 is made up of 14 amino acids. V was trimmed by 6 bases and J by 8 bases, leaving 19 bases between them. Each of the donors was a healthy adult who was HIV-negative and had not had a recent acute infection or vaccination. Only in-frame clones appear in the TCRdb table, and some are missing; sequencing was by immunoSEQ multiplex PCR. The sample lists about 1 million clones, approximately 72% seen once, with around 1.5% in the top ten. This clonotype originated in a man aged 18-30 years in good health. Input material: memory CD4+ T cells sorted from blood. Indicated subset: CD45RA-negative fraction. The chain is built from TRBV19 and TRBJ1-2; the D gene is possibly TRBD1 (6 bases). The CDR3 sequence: CASSAGLGAGGYTF. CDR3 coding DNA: TGTGCCAGTAGCGCGGGACTGGGGGCAGGGGGCTACACCTTC. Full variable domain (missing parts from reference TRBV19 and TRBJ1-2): DGGITQSPKYLFRKEGQNVTLSCEQNLNHDAMYWYRQDPGQGLRLIYYSQIVNDFQKGDIAEGYSVSREKKESFPLTVTSAQKNPTAFYLCASSAGLGAGGYTFGSGTRLTVV.